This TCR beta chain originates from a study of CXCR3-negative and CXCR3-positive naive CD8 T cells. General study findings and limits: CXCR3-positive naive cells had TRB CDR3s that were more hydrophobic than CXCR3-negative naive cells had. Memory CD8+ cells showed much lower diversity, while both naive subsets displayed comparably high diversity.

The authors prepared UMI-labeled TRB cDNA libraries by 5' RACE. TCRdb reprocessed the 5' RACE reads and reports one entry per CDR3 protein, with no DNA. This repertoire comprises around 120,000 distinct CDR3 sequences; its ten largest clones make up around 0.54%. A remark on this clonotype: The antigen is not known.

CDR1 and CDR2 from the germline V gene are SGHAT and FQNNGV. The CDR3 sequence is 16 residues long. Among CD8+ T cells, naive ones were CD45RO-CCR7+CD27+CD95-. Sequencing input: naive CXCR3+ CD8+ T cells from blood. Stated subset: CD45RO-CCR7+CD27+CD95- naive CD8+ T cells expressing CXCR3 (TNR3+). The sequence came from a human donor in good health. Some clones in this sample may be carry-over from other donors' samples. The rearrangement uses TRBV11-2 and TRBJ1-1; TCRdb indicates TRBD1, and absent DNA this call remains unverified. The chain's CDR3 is CASSLEYAGRNTEAFF.